Shown below are 15 T cell receptor beta chains from a single sample sequenced in a study of control samples from healthy donors and cancer patients. Sequencing was performed with immunoSEQ multiplex PCR; in TCRdb, only in-frame clones are kept and a portion is missing. The table lists 100,000 to 150,000 clones, about 90% of them singletons. The sample taken for sequencing was blood. Source of these receptors: a woman aged 45-59 years in good health.

The gene calls are TRBV7-6 and TRBJ2-2; D not resolved. This CDR3 spans 15 amino acids. Germline values: CDR1 SGHVS, CDR2 FNYEAQ. V was cut by 2 bases and J by 6 bases, with 13 bases left in between. This chain's CDR3 is CASSLIAGSAGELFF. Written as DNA, the CDR3 is TGTGCCAGCAGCTTAATTGCCGGTTCCGCCGGGGAGCTGTTTTTT.

J is TRBJ1-1 and V is TRBV3-1 (or the pseudogene TRBV3-2); D ambiguous. CDR1 is LGHDT and CDR2 is YNNKEL in the germline V gene (reference sequence). Trimming removed 1 base at V and 0 bases at J, with 9 bases between. The CDR3 length is 15 residues. CDR3 in DNA: TGTGCCAGCAGCCAAGTCGCACAGATGAACACTGAAGCTTTCTTT. Translation: CASSQVAQMNTEAFF.

The chain is built from TRBV5-1 and TRBJ1-1; no clear D. Germline V gene data show CDR1 as SGHRS and CDR2 as YFSETQ. Trimming cost V 9 bases and J 1 base, with 13 bases left between them. This CDR3 comprises 13 residues. Here the CDR3 reads CATSGNGNTEAFF. CDR3 sequence (DNA): TGCGCCACCTCCGGGAATGGGAACACTGAAGCTTTCTTT. The full variable domain, rest sourced from reference TRBV5-1 and TRBJ1-1, is KAGVTQTPRYLIKTRGQQVTLSCSPISGHRSVSWYQQTPGQGLQFLFEYFSETQRNKGNFPGRFSGRQFSNSRSEMNVSTLELGDSALYLCATSGNGNTEAFFGQGTRLTVV.

This rearrangement joins TRBV28 to TRBJ2-7, with 10 bases fitting TRBD2. V shed 4 bases, J shed 0 bases, and the junction held 18 bases outside the gene matches. CDR3 length: 20 residues. Per germline, CDR1 MDHEN and CDR2 SYDVKM. This CDR3 is CASSSRGGVNTSGNSYEQYF. The CDR3 coding sequence is TGTGCCAGCAGTTCCCGAGGGGGGGTAAATACTAGCGGGAACTCCTACGAGCAGTACTTC.

The V and J genes are TRBV6-5 and TRBJ1-5, with 8 nucleotides matching TRBD1. The CDR3 is 14 amino acids. With 8 bases clipped from V and 5 bases from J, the junction kept 8 bases outside the gene matches. CDR1 and CDR2 from the germline V gene are MNHEY and SVGAGI. DNA of the CDR3: TGTGCCAGCGGAGGGACAGGATCCTATCAGCCCCAGCATTTT. It specifies CASGGTGSYQPQHF.

This chain's CDR3 is CAWEKTGLYEQYF. CDR3 DNA sequence: TGTGCCTGGGAGAAGACAGGGCTATACGAGCAGTACTTC. This chain joins TRBV30 and TRBJ2-7; 7 nucleotides agree with TRBD1. Germline CDR1 GTSNPN, CDR2 SVGIG (reference sequence). The ends lost 5 bases at V and 4 bases at J; junction bases unmatched: 8. The length of the CDR3 is 13 residues.

The DNA of the CDR3 is TGTGCCAGCAGCTTAGCGGGGTTTAACACCGGGGAGCTGTTTTTT. Translating it yields CASSLAGFNTGELFF. The V gene is TRBV7-6, the J gene TRBJ2-2, with no clear D. Germline CDR1 SGHVS, CDR2 FNYEAQ. The germline V and J ends were trimmed by 0 bases and 2 bases, with 7 bases remaining between them. The CDR3 has 15 residues.

The chain joins TRBV4-1 to TRBJ1-6; a weak D match, TRBD1 (5 bases). Germline CDR1 MGHRA, CDR2 YSYEKL. Trimming took off 3 bases at V and 6 bases at J, with 15 bases between the two ends. The CDR3 has 16 amino acids. In DNA form, the CDR3 reads TGCGCCAGCAGCCATATCGGGAGGGGTATTAATTCACCCCTCCACTTT. Amino acids: CASSHIGRGINSPLHF.

V is TRBV6-1 and J is TRBJ1-5; D perhaps matches TRBD1 (6 bases). Trimming shortened V by 4 bases and J by 3 bases, and 19 bases separated the two germline ends. The V gene's germline CDR1 is MNHNS and CDR2 SASEGT. The CDR3 is made up of 17 amino acids. The CDR3 protein is CASSAAPLRGLNQPQHF. CDR3 coding DNA: TGTGCCAGCAGTGCCGCTCCCCTCAGGGGACTCAATCAGCCCCAGCATTTT.

The chain links TRBV7-8 to TRBJ2-5; tentatively, D is TRBD2 (6 bases). V lost 5 bases to trimming and J lost 5 bases, with 15 bases between them. The CDR3 covers 14 residues. Per germline, CDR1 SGHVS and CDR2 FQNEAQ. CDR3 bases: TGTGCCAGCAGCCTTCGGGGGAGGAGGGAGACCCAGTACTTC. Its protein is CASSLRGRRETQYF.

The chain joins TRBV11-3 to TRBJ2-1; 14 bases fit TRBD2. Germline values: CDR1 SGHNT, CDR2 YENEEA. V dropped 5 bases and J dropped 8; count of bases not matched to a gene: 5. This CDR3 contains 15 residues. CDR3: CASSPGTSGSYEQFF. In DNA form, the CDR3 reads TGTGCCAGCAGCCCCGGGACTAGCGGGAGTTATGAGCAGTTCTTC. Full variable domain (outside the CDR3, taken from reference TRBV11-3 and TRBJ2-1): EAGVVQSPRYKIIEKKQPVAFWCNPISGHNTLYWYLQNLGQGPELLIRYENEEAVDDSQLPKDRFSAERLKGVDSTLKIQPAELGDSAVYLCASSPGTSGSYEQFFGPGTRLTVL.

The CDR3 coding sequence is TGTGCCAGCAGCCAAGATCCTCGGAATCAGTTCTTC. It is translated as CASSQDPRNQFF. V gene TRBV3-1 (or the pseudogene TRBV3-2) combines with J gene TRBJ2-1; D gene uncertain. CDR1 and CDR2 from the germline V gene are LGHDT and YNNKEL (reference sequence). V was pared by 0 bases and J by 13 bases, with 10 bases between. The CDR3 consists of 12 residues.

The chain recombines TRBV5-8 with TRBJ2-7; TRBD1 is a possible D gene (6 bases). In germline, CDR1 is SGHTS, CDR2 YDEGEE. Deletions cut 4 bases from V and 4 bases from J, with 15 bases between. The CDR3 loop spans 14 amino acids. The CDR3 loop is CASSPTGLPYEQYF. The CDR3 nucleotides read TGTGCCAGCAGCCCCACAGGGCTCCCATACGAGCAGTACTTC.

This rearrangement joins TRBV14 to TRBJ2-1; D uncertain. V shed 1 base and J shed 8 bases, with 9 bases lying between them. The CDR3 consists of 13 residues. Germline V gene data show CDR1 as SGHDN and CDR2 as FVKESK. The CDR3 spells CASSQVRVHEQFF. DNA of the CDR3: TGTGCCAGCAGCCAAGTTAGAGTCCATGAGCAGTTCTTC.

This chain links TRBV2 with TRBJ1-1; D is undetermined. The germline V and J ends were trimmed by 5 bases and 0 bases, with 13 bases remaining between them. CDR3 length: 15 residues. Germline-derived CDR1 and CDR2 are SNHLY and FYNNEI. The CDR3 region has the DNA TGTGCCAGCAGTCTCTTAAGCGGGGTGAACACTGAAGCTTTCTTT. The encoded protein is CASSLLSGVNTEAFF.